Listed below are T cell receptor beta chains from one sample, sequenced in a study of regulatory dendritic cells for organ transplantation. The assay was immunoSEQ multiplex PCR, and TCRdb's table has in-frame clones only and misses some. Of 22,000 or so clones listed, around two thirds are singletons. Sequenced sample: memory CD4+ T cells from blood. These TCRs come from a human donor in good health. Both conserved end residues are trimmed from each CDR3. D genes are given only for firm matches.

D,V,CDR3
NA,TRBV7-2,ASSLVGGYGETQY
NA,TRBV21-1,ASSMGGHMNTEAF
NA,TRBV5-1,ASSLVGPPDSGLH
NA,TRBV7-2,ASSLVGSSYNSPLH
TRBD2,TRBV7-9,ASSLLAGGQETQY
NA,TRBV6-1,ASSPTGVDNEQF
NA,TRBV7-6,ASSPRYRSNTGELF
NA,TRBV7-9,ASGSSVRAGETQY
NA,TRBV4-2,ASGSSGNTIY
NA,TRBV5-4,ASSDRVSKTNTEAF
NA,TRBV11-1,ASNGVGTDTQY
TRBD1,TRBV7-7,ASSSSGRGRNGELF
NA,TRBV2,ASSLPLNQPQH
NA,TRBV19,ASSATGPYEQY
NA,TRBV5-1,ASSPADGSSYEQY
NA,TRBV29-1,SVNRDGGEQF
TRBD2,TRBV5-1,ASIGLAGGEMGEQF
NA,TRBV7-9,ASTNSRGKSGELF
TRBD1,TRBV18,ASSPGQVSGNTIY
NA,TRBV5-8,ASRPRKGAYEQY
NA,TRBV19,ASRVRAGYT
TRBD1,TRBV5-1,ASSLASTGDALF
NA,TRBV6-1,ASRLDSNQPQH
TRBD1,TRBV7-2,ASSLGTGGSQPQH
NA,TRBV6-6,ASSYSRDTEAF
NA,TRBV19,ASGQFSGNTIY
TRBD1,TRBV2,ASSGDRGGEETQY
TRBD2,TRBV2,ASRPGLAADTQY
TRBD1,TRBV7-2,ASSLGTGGFNEQF
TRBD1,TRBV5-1,ASTPGQGYGSGYGYT
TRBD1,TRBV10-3,AISQGQGWGNTIY
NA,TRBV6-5,ASRMTDANTEAF
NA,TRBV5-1,ASSPQGPSNTEAF
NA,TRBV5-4,ASSLDGRADSPLH
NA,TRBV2,ASSGGRVRETQY
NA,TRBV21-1,ATPPLAADTQY
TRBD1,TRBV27,ASRTGQGDFMNTEAF
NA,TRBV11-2,ASSLESNQPQH
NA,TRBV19,ASSIAREDTGELF
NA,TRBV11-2,ASSSPTLRTDTQY
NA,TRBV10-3,AISISGQETQY
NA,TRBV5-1,ASSLSSLLQETQY
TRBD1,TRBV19,ASSIARGQGARGYT
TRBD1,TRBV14,ASSQEQGASYEQY
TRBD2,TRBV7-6,ASRQTTGLAGDEQF
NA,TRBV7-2,ASSLGTDRYGYT
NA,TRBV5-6,ASSLGGHTDTQY
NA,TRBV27,ASSLRGGGTNTGELF
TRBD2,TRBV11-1,ASSLGGVPDTQY
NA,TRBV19,ASSDQDSSNQPQH
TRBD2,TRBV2,ASSELLAGGLETQY
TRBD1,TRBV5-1,ASSLGETGGDYGYT
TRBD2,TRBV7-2,ASSDPGLLTDTQY
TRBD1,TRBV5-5,ASSSRPGDSGTEAF
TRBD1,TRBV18,ASSSGEIRGNNQPQH
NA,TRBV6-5,ASSYSWSGTYEQY
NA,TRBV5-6,ASSSGGGFTNSPLH